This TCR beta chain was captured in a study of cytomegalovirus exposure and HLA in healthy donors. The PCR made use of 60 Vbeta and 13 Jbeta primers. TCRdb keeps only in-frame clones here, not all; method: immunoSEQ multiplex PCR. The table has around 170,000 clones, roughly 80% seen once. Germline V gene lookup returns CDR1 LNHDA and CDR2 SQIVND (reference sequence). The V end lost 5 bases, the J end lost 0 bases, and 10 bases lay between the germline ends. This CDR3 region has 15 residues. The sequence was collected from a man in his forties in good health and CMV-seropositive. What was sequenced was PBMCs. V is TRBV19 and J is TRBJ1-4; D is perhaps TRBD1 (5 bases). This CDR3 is CASSRQIATNEKLFF. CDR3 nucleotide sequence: TGTGCCAGTAGTCGACAGATTGCAACTAATGAAAAACTGTTTTTT.